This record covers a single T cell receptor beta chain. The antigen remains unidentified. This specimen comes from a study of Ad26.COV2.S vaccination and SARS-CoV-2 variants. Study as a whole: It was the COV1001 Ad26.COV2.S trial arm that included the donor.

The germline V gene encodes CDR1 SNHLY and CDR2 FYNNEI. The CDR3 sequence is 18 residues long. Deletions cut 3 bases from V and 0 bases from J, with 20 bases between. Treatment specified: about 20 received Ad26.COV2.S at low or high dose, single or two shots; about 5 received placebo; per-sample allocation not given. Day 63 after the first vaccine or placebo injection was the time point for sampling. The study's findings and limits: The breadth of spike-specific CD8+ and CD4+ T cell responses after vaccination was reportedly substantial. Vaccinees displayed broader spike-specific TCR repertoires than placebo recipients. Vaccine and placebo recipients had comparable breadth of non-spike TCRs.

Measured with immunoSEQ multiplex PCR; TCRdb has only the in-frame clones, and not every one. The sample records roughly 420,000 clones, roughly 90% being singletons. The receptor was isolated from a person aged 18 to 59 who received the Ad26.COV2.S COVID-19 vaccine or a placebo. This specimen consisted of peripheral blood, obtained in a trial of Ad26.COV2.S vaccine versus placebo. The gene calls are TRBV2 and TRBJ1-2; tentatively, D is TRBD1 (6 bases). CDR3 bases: TGTGCCAGCAGTGACGACGACAGGTTCCCCCCAACTAACTATGGCTACACCTTC. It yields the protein CASSDDDRFPPTNYGYTF.